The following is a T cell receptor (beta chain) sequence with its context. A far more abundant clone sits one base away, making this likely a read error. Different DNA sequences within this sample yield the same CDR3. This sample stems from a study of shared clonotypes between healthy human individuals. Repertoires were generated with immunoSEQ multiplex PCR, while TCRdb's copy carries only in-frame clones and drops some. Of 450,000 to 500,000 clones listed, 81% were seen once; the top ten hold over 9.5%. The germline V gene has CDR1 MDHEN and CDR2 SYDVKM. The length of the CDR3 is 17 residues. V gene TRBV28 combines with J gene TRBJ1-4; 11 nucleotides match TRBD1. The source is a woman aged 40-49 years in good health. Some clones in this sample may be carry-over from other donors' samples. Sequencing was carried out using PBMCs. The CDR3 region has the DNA TGTGCCAGCAGTTTATGGGGGACAGGGGGGACTAATGAAAAACTGTTTTTC. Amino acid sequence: CASSLWGTGGTNEKLFF.